These 11 T cell receptor beta chains were all obtained from the same sample, sequenced in a study of beta chain features in type 1 diabetes. The antigens these receptors bind are not known. Sequencing targeted expressed TCRB transcripts, as all isolated RNA had been reverse transcribed. TCRdb's copy holds only in-frame clones and misses some; the assay was immunoSEQ multiplex PCR. Here the sample spans under 850,000 clones, around 15% being singletons. Study observations and caveats: TCRB CDR3s from Type 1 diabetes patients were moderately but significantly shorter in all four CD4+ subsets.

Sequenced input: naive CD4+ T cells from blood. These TCRs come from a young man with type 1 diabetes.

The chain uses TRBV14 and TRBJ1-1; tentative D call: TRBD1 (6 bases). The CDR3 has 17 residues. The V and J ends lost 4 bases and 4 bases respectively, with 22 bases between them. The V gene's germline CDR1 is SGHDN and CDR2 FVKESK. In nucleotides, the CDR3 is TGTGCCAGCAGCCTCGCAAGGACAGTCCACACGTTCACTGAAGCTTTCTTT. As protein: CASSLARTVHTFTEAFF.

This clone has just a few counts. This chain uses TRBV5-1 with TRBJ2-2; D not resolved. V dropped 4 bases and J dropped 0 bases, with 7 bases sitting between them. CDR3 size: 14 residues. Germline V gene data show CDR1 as SGHRS and CDR2 as YFSETQ. Here the CDR3 reads CASSQTTNTGELFF. The CDR3 DNA reads as TGCGCCAGCAGCCAGACAACGAACACCGGGGAGCTGTTTTTT.

The rearrangement links TRBV5-6 to TRBJ1-1; tentatively, D is TRBD1 (5 bases). The CDR3 has 14 amino acids. The V end lost 0 bases, the J end lost 1 base, and 7 bases lay between the germline ends. The germline V gene has CDR1 SGHDT and CDR2 YYEEEE. The CDR3 DNA is TGTGCCAGCAGCTTGGCGGGACCGAACACTGAAGCTTTCTTT. Protein sequence: CASSLAGPNTEAFF.

This clone appeared a few times. The chain employs TRBV6-4 and TRBJ2-2; 11 nucleotides agree with TRBD2. Trimming took 6 bases from V and 1 from J; bases not matched to a gene: 7. This CDR3 comprises 17 residues. Germline V gene sequence: CDR1 MRHNA, CDR2 SNTAGT. The CDR3 DNA is TGTGCCAGCAGCTGGACTAGCGGGTTACTGAACACCGGGGAGCTGTTTTTT. Translated, it gives CASSWTSGLLNTGELFF.

This clone was recorded a few times. The CDR3 sequence: CATERGTGRYGYTF. CDR3 in DNA: TGTGCCACAGAGCGAGGAACAGGACGCTATGGCTACACCTTC. This chain links TRBV10-3 with TRBJ1-2; TRBD1 is a possible D gene (5 bases). This CDR3 spans 14 amino acids. V was shortened by 10 bases and J by 4 bases, with 19 bases between the two germline ends. Looked up from germline, CDR1 is ENHRY and CDR2 is SYGVKD.

The chain uses TRBV2 and TRBJ1-1; D unclear. The length of the CDR3 is 11 residues. The V gene lost 7 bases and the J gene lost 8 bases, with 11 bases spanning the gap. Germline V lookup: CDR1 SNHLY, CDR2 FYNNEI. Written as DNA, the CDR3 is TGTGCCAGCATGGAACCTCCGGAAGCTTTCTTT. It codes for CASMEPPEAFF.

The chain couples TRBV9 to TRBJ2-3, with D unclear. This CDR3 is 16 amino acids long. Trimming shortened V by 4 bases and J by 3 bases, and 18 bases separated the two germline ends. Germline V gene lookup returns CDR1 SGDLS and CDR2 YYNGEE. This CDR3 is CASSSPGQLITDTQYF. For the CDR3, the DNA is TGTGCCAGCAGCTCCCCCGGGCAGCTCATAACAGATACGCAGTATTTT.

This clone was found a few times. The V gene is TRBV30, the J gene TRBJ2-7; the D gene is possibly TRBD1 (6 bases). Germline lookup yields CDR1 GTSNPN and CDR2 SVGIG (reference sequence). The CDR3 has 14 amino acids. Trimming removed 0 bases from V and 2 bases from J, with 11 bases in between. CDR3 sequence (DNA): TGTGCCTGGAGTGTAAAGGGGGTCCCCTACGAGCAGTACTTC. Protein: CAWSVKGVPYEQYF.

This clone was seen a handful of times. The chain couples TRBV7-6 to TRBJ2-2, with unresolved D. Trimming removed 1 base from V and 0 bases from J, with 6 bases in between. This CDR3 is built from 15 residues. Looked up from germline, CDR1 is SGHVS and CDR2 is FNYEAQ. CDR3 region: CASSLGHTNTGELFF. CDR3 nucleotides: TGTGCCAGCAGCTTAGGGCATACGAACACCGGGGAGCTGTTTTTT.

The chain uses TRBV29-1 and TRBJ1-5; D gene uncertain. Germline loops: CDR1 SQVTM, CDR2 ANQGSEA. This CDR3 is 14 amino acids long. The V gene lost 4 bases and the J gene lost 0 bases, with 10 bases spanning the gap. The CDR3 reads CSVGNGYSNQPQHF. DNA for the CDR3: TGCAGCGTTGGAAACGGTTATAGCAATCAGCCCCAGCATTTT.

The sample holds a few counts of this clone. The chain has TRBV7-9 and TRBJ2-4; D is possibly TRBD1 (7 bases). CDR1 is SEHNR, CDR2 FQNEAQ, per germline (reference sequence). The CDR3 loop spans 14 amino acids. The germline V and J ends were trimmed by 1 base and 6 bases, with 10 bases remaining between them. CDR3 region: CASSLGQGGNIQYF. CDR3 DNA sequence: TGTGCCAGCAGCTTAGGCCAGGGGGGAAACATTCAGTACTTC.